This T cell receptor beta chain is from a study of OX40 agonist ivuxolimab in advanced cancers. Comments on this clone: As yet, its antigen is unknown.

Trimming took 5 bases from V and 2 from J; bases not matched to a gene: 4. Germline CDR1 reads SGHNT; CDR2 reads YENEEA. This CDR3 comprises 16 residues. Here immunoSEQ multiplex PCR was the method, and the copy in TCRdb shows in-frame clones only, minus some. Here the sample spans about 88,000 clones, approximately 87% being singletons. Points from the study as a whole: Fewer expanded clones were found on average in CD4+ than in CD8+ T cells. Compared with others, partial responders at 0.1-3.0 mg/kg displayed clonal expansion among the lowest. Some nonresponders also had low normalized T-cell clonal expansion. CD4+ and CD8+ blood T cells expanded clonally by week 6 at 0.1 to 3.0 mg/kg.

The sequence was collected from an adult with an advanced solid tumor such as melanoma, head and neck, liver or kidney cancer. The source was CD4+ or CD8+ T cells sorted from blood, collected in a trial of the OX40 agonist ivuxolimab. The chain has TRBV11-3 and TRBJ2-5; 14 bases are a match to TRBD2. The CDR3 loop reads CASSMGLAGEQETQYF. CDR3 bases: TGTGCCAGCAGCATGGGACTAGCGGGGGAACAAGAGACCCAGTACTTC.